A selection of T cell receptor beta chains follows, all from one sample in a study of T cell repertoires in cytomegalovirus infection. One entry per CDR3 protein, called by TCRdb with MiXCR from the reads. The sample carries approximately 630,000 distinct CDR3 sequences, approximately 24% recorded once. The specimen sequenced was CD8+ T cells from PBMCs. The receptors originated from a human donor in good health (CMV status not recorded). Some clones in this sample may be carry-over from other donors' samples. The CDR3 runs from the conserved cysteine through the conserved F or W. The order of the fields is J gene, V gene, CDR3 length, CDR3 protein.

TRBJ1-1 | TRBV7-1 | 14 | CASSSAGADTEAFF
TRBJ2-3 | TRBV4-3 | 20 | CASSQAPGTSGQTSTDTQYF
TRBJ2-7 | TRBV7-9 | 15 | CASSSIRTVSYEQYF
TRBJ2-1 | TRBV6-2/TRBV6-3 | 12 | CASSYSKDEQFF
TRBJ2-5 | TRBV7-8 | 16 | CASSLAPSGGPVAQYF
TRBJ2-1 | TRBV28 | 12 | CASSLDLNEQFF
TRBJ2-7 | TRBV7-6 | 15 | CASSLQQGYSYEQYF
TRBJ2-1 | TRBV28 | 15 | CASSFTGISYNEQFF
TRBJ2-2 | TRBV7-9 | 15 | CASSPKGEDTGELFF
TRBJ2-1 | TRBV12-3/TRBV12-4 | 16 | CASSPYRGGDRNEQFF
TRBJ1-1 | TRBV6-5 | 16 | CASSYFGVRGGTEAFF
TRBJ1-4 | TRBV12-3/TRBV12-4 | 12 | CASSGGRVKLFF
TRBJ1-1 | TRBV28 | 14 | CASSFRPEHHEAFF
TRBJ2-3 | TRBV7-3 | 15 | CASSNLRDNTDTQYF
TRBJ2-6 | TRBV7-9 | 15 | CASSLKTSGANVLTF
TRBJ2-3 | TRBV7-2 | 16 | CASSLFGGVMTDTQYF
TRBJ2-2 | TRBV6-6 | 15 | CASSYEGGNTGELFF
TRBJ2-5 | TRBV7-9 | 15 | CASSAPWAYQETQYF
TRBJ2-6 | TRBV9 | 17 | CASSVSKQGTGANVLTF
TRBJ1-5 | TRBV7-9 | 16 | CASSLAGFGSNQPQHF
TRBJ2-7 | TRBV5-1 | 11 | CASSLHDEQYF
TRBJ2-1 | TRBV29-1 | 13 | CSVEIGRANEQFF
TRBJ2-1 | TRBV4-1 | 15 | CASSQVDGGVNEQFF
TRBJ2-1 | TRBV6-2/TRBV6-3 | 17 | CASSSTKTGGYVDEQFF
TRBJ2-2 | TRBV6-1 | 13 | CASSLSYGGELFF
TRBJ2-1 | TRBV28 | 11 | CASSFLNKQFF
TRBJ2-1 | TRBV29-1 | 15 | CSVPRGDYLKDEQFF
TRBJ1-1 | TRBV20-1 | 12 | CSARQTNTEAFF
TRBJ2-3 | TRBV28 | 18 | CASSFLNGRSKGVDTQYF
TRBJ1-4 | TRBV6-2/TRBV6-3 | 15 | CASSYMGYRNEKLFF
TRBJ2-1 | TRBV6-2/TRBV6-3 | 19 | CASSYATEPGQGARNEQFF
TRBJ1-1 | TRBV19 | 13 | CATRTGGFTEAFF
TRBJ2-5 | TRBV20-1 | 15 | CSAPPLAGGWETQYF
TRBJ2-3 | TRBV6-2/TRBV6-3 | 15 | CASSSVAANTDTQYF
TRBJ2-7 | TRBV15 | 16 | CATSRTSGTNSYEQYF
TRBJ1-1 | TRBV28 | 18 | CASSFSNRTGATYTEAFF
TRBJ2-3 | TRBV20-1 | 16 | CSARDRGRSSTDTQYF
TRBJ2-7 | TRBV5-4 | 17 | CASSLANSGGQSYEQYF
TRBJ2-3 | TRBV7-8 | 18 | CASSGGGDNIYPTDTQYF
TRBJ2-7 | TRBV12-5 | 15 | CASGFRTAASYEQYF
TRBJ2-3 | TRBV7-9 | 17 | CASSLIVLSMDGDTQYF
TRBJ2-1 | TRBV12-3/TRBV12-4 | 17 | CASSLLSGGSSYNEQFF
TRBJ1-2 | TRBV20-1 | 16 | CSAPPAGTGANYGYTF
TRBJ1-1 | TRBV5-6 | 15 | CASSLGTGGYTEAFF
TRBJ2-7 | TRBV7-8 | 19 | CASSFDSKLGRGDPYEQYF
TRBJ2-1 | TRBV27 | 15 | CASSLVGGGLDEQFF
TRBJ2-1 | TRBV5-5 | 12 | CASSLRLKEQFF
TRBJ2-3 | TRBV4-1 | 15 | CASSLRDRSTDTQYF
TRBJ2-7 | TRBV28 | 14 | CASSLAEVSYEQYF